Following are 5 T cell receptor beta chains from one sample sequenced in a study of technical replicates of blood from a handful of donors. Sequencing used immunoSEQ multiplex PCR; TCRdb keeps in-frame clones, though not all of them. The table records roughly 79,000 clones, roughly 91% of them present only once. Sequencing input: T cells isolated from PBMCs. These receptors were obtained from a human donor in good health. Some clones in this sample may be carry-over from other donors' samples.

V gene TRBV29-1 combines with J gene TRBJ2-7; 8 nucleotides align to TRBD1. The V gene end was trimmed by 7 bases and the J gene end by 5 bases; junction bases not matched to a gene: 10. Per germline, CDR1 SQVTM and CDR2 ANQGSEA. This CDR3 has 13 amino acids. For the CDR3, the DNA is TGCAGCGGTGGGGACAGGAATGGCAACGAGCAGTACTTC. Translation gives CSGGDRNGNEQYF.

The CDR3 coding sequence is TGCGCCAGCAGCCAAGCGTCCATACTGGATACTAGCGGCTACAATGAGCAGTTCTTC. Residues: CASSQASILDTSGYNEQFF. The V and J genes are TRBV4-1 and TRBJ2-1, with 8 bases aligning to TRBD2. This CDR3 is built from 19 residues. CDR1 and CDR2 from the germline V gene are MGHRA and YSYEKL. V gave up 1 base and J gave up 3 bases; unmatched junction bases: 14.

The CDR3 is CASSFGTVGLFYEQYF. The CDR3 DNA reads as TGTGCCAGCAGCTTTGGGACAGTGGGTTTATTCTACGAGCAGTACTTC. V gene TRBV7-8 combines with J gene TRBJ2-7; TRBD1 aligns across 7 bases. The CDR3 is 16 residues long. V lost 3 bases and J lost 3; bases outside the gene matches: 11. The germline gives CDR1 SGHVS, CDR2 FQNEAQ.

The chain has TRBV30 and TRBJ1-1; possibly TRBD1 for D (5 bases). Between the trimmed V and J ends, which lost 1 base and 4 bases, there was a span of 13 bases. Germline V gene data show CDR1 as GTSNPN and CDR2 as SVGIG (reference sequence). CDR3 length: 14 residues. The CDR3 DNA is TGTGCCTGGAGTGGGATGTCGGGGGGCACTGAAGCTTTCTTT. It translates to CAWSGMSGGTEAFF. Drawing the rest from reference TRBV30 and TRBJ1-1, the complete variable domain is SQTIHQWPATLVQPVGSPLSLECTVEGTSNPNLYWYRQAAGRGLQLLFYSVGIGQISSEVPQNLSASRPQDRQFILSSKKLLLSDSGFYLCAWSGMSGGTEAFFGQGTRLTVV.

The chain is built from TRBV5-1 and TRBJ1-1; a possible D gene is TRBD1 (5 bases). CDR1 and CDR2 (germline): SGHRS, YFSETQ. V was cut by 6 bases and J by 1 base, with 13 bases left in between. This CDR3 is built from 14 residues. The CDR3 reads CASTYAQGNTEAFF. The CDR3 nucleotides are TGCGCCAGCACCTACGCTCAGGGGAACACTGAAGCTTTCTTT.